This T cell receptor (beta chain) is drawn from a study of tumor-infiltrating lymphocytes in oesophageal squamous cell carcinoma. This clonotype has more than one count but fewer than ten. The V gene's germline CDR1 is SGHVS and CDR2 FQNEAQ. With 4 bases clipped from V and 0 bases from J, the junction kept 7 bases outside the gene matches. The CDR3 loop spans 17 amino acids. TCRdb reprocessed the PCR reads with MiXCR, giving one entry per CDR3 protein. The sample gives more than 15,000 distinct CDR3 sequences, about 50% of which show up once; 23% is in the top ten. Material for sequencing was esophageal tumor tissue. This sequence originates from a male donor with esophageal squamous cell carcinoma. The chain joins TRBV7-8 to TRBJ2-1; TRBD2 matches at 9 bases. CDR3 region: CASSSTSGRGSYNEQFF. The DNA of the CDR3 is TGTGCCAGCAGCTCGACTAGCGGAAGAGGCTCCTACAATGAGCAGTTCTTC. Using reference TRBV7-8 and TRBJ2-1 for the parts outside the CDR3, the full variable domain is GAGVSQSPRYKVAKRGQDVALRCDPISGHVSLFWYQQALGQGPEFLTYFQNEAQLDKSGLPSDRFFAERPEGSVSTLKIQRTQQEDSAVYLCASSSTSGRGSYNEQFFGPGTRLTVL.